This TCR beta chain emerged from a study of regulatory T cells in long-lasting Graves disease. The CDR3 spans 14 residues. Looked up from germline, CDR1 is GTSNPN and CDR2 is SVGIG (reference sequence). Between the trimmed V and J ends, which lost 2 bases and 5 bases, there was a span of 12 bases. There are a few counts of this clonotype. The sample's time point: newly diagnosed GD, antithyroid drugs for less than 3 months. PBMC-extracted RNA yielded the TCR library. TCR beta libraries were built with iRepertoire HTBI primers and Arm-PCR of CDR3 regions. TCRdb reprocessed the multiplex PCR reads with MiXCR, giving one entry per CDR3 protein. The table records around 400,000 distinct CDR3 sequences, 15% of them present only once.

The J gene is TRBJ2-2, the V gene TRBV30; a possible D gene is TRBD2 (5 bases). This specimen consisted of peripheral blood mononuclear cells (PBMCs), obtained at new diagnosis, from a patient treated with antithyroid drugs. The sequence came from a female donor with Graves disease. In DNA form, the CDR3 reads TGTGCCTGGAGTCTGGGAGCGGCGACCGGGGAGCTGTTTTTT. Translation: CAWSLGAATGELFF.